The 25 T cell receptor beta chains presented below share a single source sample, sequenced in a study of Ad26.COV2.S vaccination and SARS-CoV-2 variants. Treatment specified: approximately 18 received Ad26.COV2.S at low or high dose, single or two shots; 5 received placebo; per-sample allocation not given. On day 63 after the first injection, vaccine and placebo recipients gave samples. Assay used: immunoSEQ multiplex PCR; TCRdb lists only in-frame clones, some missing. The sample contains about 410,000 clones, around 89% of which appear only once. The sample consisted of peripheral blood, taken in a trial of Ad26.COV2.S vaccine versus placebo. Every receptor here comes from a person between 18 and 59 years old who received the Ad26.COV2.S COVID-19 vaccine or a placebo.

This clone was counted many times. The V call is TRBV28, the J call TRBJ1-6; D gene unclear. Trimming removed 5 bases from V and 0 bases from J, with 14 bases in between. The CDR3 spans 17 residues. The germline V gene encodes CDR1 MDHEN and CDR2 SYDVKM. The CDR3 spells CASSRTTMSSYNSPLHF. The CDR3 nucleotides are TGTGCCAGCAGTCGGACGACCATGAGCTCCTATAATTCACCCCTCCACTTT.

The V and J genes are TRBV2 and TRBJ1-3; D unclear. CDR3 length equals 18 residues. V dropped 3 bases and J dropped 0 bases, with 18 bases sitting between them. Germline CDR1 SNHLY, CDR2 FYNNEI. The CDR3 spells CASSDVVLLRSSGNTIYF. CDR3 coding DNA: TGTGCCAGCAGTGATGTAGTGCTGTTGAGGAGCTCTGGAAACACCATATATTTT.

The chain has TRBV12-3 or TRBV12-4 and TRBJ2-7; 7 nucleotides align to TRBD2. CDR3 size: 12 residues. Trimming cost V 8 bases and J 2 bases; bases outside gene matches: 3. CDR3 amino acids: CASASGTYEQYF. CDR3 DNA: TGTGCCAGCGCAAGCGGGACCTACGAGCAGTACTTC.

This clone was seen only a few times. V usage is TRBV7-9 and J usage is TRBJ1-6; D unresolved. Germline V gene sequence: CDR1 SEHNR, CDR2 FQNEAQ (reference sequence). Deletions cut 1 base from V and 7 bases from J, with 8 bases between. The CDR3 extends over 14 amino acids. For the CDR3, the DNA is TGTGCCAGCAGCTTAGACAGAAGGAATTCACCCCTCCACTTT. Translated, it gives CASSLDRRNSPLHF.

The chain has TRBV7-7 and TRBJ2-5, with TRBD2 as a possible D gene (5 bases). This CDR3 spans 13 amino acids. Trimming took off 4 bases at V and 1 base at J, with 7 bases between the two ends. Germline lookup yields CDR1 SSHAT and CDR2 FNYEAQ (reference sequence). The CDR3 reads CASSSDFQETQYF. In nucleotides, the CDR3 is TGTGCCAGCAGCTCGGACTTCCAAGAGACCCAGTACTTC.

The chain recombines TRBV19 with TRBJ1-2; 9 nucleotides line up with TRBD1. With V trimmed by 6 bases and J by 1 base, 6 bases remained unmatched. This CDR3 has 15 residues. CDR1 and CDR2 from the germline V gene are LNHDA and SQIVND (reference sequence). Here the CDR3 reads CASRGTGYINYGYTF. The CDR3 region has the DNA TGTGCCAGTAGAGGGACAGGGTATATTAACTATGGCTACACCTTC.

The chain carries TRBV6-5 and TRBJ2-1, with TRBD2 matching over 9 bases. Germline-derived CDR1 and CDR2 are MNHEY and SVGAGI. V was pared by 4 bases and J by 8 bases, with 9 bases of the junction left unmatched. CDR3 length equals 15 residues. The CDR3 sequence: CASSSPGLAVDEQFF. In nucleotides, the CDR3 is TGTGCCAGCAGTTCCCCGGGACTAGCCGTGGATGAGCAGTTCTTC.

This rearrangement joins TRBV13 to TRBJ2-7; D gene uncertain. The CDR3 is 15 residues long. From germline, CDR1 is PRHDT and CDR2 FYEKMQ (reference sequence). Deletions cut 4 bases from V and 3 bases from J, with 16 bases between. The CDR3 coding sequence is TGTGCCAGCAGCTCTACCGACACGTCGGGCTACGAGCAGTACTTC. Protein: CASSSTDTSGYEQYF.

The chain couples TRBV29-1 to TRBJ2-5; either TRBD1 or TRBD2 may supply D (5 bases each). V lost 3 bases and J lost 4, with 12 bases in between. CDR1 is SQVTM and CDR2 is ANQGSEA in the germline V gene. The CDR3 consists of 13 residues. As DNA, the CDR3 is TGCAGCGTTGACTCCGGGGCGGCAGAGACCCAGTACTTC. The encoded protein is CSVDSGAAETQYF.

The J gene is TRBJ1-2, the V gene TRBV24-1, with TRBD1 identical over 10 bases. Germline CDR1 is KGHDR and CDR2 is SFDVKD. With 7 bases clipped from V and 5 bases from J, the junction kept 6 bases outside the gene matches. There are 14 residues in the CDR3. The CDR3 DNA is TGTGCCACCAGCGGAGGGACAGGGGCGTATGGCTACACCTTC. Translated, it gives CATSGGTGAYGYTF.

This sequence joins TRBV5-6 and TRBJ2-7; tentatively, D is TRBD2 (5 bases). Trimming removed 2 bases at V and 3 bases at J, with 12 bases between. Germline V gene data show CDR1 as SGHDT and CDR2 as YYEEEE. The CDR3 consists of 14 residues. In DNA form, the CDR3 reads TGTGCCAGCAGCTTATACCGGGGATACTACGAGCAGTACTTC. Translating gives CASSLYRGYYEQYF. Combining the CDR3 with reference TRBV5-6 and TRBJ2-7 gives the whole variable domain DAGVTQSPTHLIKTRGQQVTLRCSPKSGHDTVSWYQQALGQGPQFIFQYYEEEERQRGNFPDRFSGHQFPNYSSELNVNALLLGDSALYLCASSLYRGYYEQYFGPGTRLTVT.

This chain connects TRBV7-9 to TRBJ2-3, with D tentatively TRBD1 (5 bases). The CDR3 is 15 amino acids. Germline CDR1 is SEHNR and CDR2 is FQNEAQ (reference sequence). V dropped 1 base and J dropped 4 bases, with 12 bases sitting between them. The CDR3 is CASSLELGRADTQYF. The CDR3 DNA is TGTGCCAGCAGCTTAGAGCTGGGCAGGGCAGATACGCAGTATTTT.

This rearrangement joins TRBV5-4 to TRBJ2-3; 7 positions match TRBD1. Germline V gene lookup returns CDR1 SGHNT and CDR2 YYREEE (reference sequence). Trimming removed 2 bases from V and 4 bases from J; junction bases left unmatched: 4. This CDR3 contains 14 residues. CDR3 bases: TGTGCCAGCAGCTTACAGGGGTGGGCAGATACGCAGTATTTT. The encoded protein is CASSLQGWADTQYF. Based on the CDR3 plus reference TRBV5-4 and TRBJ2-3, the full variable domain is ETGVTQSPTHLIKTRGQQVTLRCSSQSGHNTVSWYQQALGQGPQFIFQYYREEENGRGNFPPRFSGLQFPNYSSELNVNALELDDSALYLCASSLQGWADTQYFGPGTRLTVL.

This chain's CDR3 is CATSDSGNTEAFF. The DNA of the CDR3 is TGTGCCACCAGTGATTCGGGGAACACTGAAGCTTTCTTT. V usage is TRBV24-1 and J usage is TRBJ1-1; no reliable D call. The CDR3 spans 13 residues. Trimming stripped 2 bases from V and 1 base from J, with 4 bases between. Germline values: CDR1 KGHDR, CDR2 SFDVKD.

CDR3 amino acids: CASSLNGGRLAGELFF. The CDR3 nucleotides read TGTGCCAGCAGCTTGAATGGCGGGAGGTTGGCCGGGGAGCTGTTTTTT. J is TRBJ2-2 and V is TRBV7-8; TRBD2 matches at 8 bases. The V gene's germline CDR1 is SGHVS and CDR2 FQNEAQ. CDR3 length: 16 amino acids. The J segment lost 6 bases and the V segment lost 3 bases, leaving 9 bases of the junction unmatched.

The CDR3 nucleotides read TGTGCCAGCAGTTATAGGGGACTTTCGACCGGGGAGCTGTTTTTT. As protein: CASSYRGLSTGELFF. This chain uses TRBV6-5 with TRBJ2-2, with D possibly being TRBD2 (6 bases). V lost 3 bases, J lost 5 bases, and 13 bases lay in between. This CDR3 region has 15 residues. Per the germline V gene, CDR1 is MNHEY and CDR2 is SVGAGI.

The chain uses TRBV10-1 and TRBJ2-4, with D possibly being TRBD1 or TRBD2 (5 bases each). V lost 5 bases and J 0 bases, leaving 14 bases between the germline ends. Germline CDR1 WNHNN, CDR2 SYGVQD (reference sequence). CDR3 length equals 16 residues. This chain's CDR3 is CASSPGTALAKNIQYF. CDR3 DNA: TGCGCCAGCAGTCCCGGGACGGCTCTAGCCAAAAACATTCAGTACTTC.

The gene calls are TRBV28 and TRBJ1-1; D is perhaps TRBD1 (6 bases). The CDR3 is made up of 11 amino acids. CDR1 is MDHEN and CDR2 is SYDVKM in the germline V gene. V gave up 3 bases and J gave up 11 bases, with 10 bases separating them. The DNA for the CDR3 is TGTGCCAGCAGTTTCTCAGGGGCCGCTTTCTTT. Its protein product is CASSFSGAAFF.

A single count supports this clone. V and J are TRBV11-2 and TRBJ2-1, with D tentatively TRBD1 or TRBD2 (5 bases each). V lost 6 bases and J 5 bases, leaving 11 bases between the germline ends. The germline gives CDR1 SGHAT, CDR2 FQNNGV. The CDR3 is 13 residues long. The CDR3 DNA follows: TGTGCCAGCAGTTTGGGACGGAACAATGAGCAGTTCTTC. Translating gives CASSLGRNNEQFF.

DNA of the CDR3: TGTGCCAGCAGTTACTCGATAGCGGGAAGCGGTGAGCAGTTCTTC. Amino acid sequence: CASSYSIAGSGEQFF. This rearrangement joins TRBV6-5 to TRBJ2-1; 8 bases are a match to TRBD2. V lost 0 bases, J lost 9 bases, and 7 bases stayed unmatched. From germline, CDR1 is MNHEY and CDR2 SVGAGI. The CDR3 contains 15 residues.

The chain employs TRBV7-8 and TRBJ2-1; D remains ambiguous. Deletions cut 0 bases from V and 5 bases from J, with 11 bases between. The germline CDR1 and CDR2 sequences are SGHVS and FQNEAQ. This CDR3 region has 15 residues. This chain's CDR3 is CASSLAVGLDNEQFF. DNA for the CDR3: TGTGCCAGCAGCTTAGCAGTCGGATTGGACAATGAGCAGTTCTTC.

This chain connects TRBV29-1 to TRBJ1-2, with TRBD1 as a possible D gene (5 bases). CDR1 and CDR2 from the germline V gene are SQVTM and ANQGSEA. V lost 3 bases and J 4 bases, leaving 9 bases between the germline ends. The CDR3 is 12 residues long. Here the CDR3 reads CSVDRVGYGYTF. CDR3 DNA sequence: TGCAGCGTTGACAGGGTTGGCTATGGCTACACCTTC.

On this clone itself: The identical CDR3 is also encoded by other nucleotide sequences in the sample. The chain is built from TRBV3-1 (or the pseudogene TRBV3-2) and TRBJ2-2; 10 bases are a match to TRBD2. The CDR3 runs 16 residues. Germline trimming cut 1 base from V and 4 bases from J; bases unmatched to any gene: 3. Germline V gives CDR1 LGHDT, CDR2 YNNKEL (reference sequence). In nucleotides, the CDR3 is TGTGCCAGCAGCCAAGGGCTAGCGGGAGTCACCGGGGAGCTGTTTTTT. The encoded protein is CASSQGLAGVTGELFF.

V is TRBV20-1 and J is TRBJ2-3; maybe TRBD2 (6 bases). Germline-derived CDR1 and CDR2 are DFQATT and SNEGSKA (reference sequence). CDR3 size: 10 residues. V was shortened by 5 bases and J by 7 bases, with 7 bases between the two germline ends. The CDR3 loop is CSARGYTQYF. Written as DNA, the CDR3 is TGCAGTGCTCGGGGGTATACGCAGTATTTT.

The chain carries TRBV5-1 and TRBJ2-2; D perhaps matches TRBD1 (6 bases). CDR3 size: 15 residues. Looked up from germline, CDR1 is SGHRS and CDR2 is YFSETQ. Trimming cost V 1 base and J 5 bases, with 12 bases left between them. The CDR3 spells CASSLNRVRTGELFF. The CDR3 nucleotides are TGCGCCAGCAGCTTGAACAGGGTTCGTACCGGGGAGCTGTTTTTT.